Following are 18 T cell receptor beta chains from one sample sequenced in a study of blood T cell repertoires in COVID-19. The method was immunoSEQ multiplex PCR; TCRdb's version includes in-frame clones alone and lacks a portion of them. In the table there are over 200,000 clones, about 91% of which are singletons. The source material was peripheral blood. Receptors were obtained from a man aged 25-45 years with acute or convalescent COVID-19.

V and J are TRBV14 and TRBJ2-7, with a tentative D call TRBD1 (5 bases). V lost 2 bases and J lost 5, with 16 bases in between. The CDR3 spans 15 residues. The germline gives CDR1 SGHDN, CDR2 FVKESK. The CDR3 spells CASSQPPQGPNEQYF. The CDR3 DNA follows: TGTGCCAGCAGCCAACCTCCCCAGGGCCCAAACGAGCAGTACTTC.

The J gene is TRBJ1-2, the V gene TRBV3-1 (or the pseudogene TRBV3-2), with 10 positions matching TRBD1. Germline values: CDR1 LGHDT, CDR2 YNNKEL (reference sequence). Trimming at V came to 1 base and at J to 5 bases, leaving 1 base not matched to a gene. The CDR3 extends over 14 amino acids. The chain's CDR3 is CASSQGTGGYGYTF. CDR3 in DNA: TGTGCCAGCAGCCAAGGGACAGGGGGTTATGGCTACACCTTC.

V and J are TRBV18 and TRBJ2-7, with a possible D match to TRBD1 (6 bases). Between the trimmed V and J ends, which lost 5 bases and 2 bases, there was a span of 10 bases. The CDR3 contains 13 residues. CDR1 and CDR2 from the germline V gene are KGHSH and LQKENI. The CDR3 DNA sequence: TGTGCCAGCTCATCCGGGACACCCTACGAGCAGTACTTC. It specifies CASSSGTPYEQYF.

This rearrangement joins TRBV24-1 to TRBJ1-1; TRBD1 matches 8 bases. The CDR3 extends over 15 amino acids. The V gene's germline CDR1 is KGHDR and CDR2 SFDVKD. Trimming took 2 bases from V and 6 from J; bases not matched to a gene: 7. The CDR3 DNA reads as TGTGCCACCAGTGATTCCCGACAGGGGTACGCTGAAGCTTTCTTT. Residues: CATSDSRQGYAEAFF.

The chain employs TRBV5-4 and TRBJ2-7; TRBD1 matches 7 bases. Germline CDR1 SGHNT, CDR2 YYREEE (reference sequence). The CDR3 consists of 15 residues. V was pared by 1 base and J by 5 bases, with 9 bases of the junction left unmatched. CDR3 DNA sequence: TGTGCCAGCAGCTTGCGAATTGAGGGGGCTCACGAGCAGTACTTC. Its translation: CASSLRIEGAHEQYF.

The J gene is TRBJ2-3, the V gene TRBV7-9; D remains unclear. The CDR3 consists of 15 residues. CDR1 and CDR2 from the germline V gene are SEHNR and FQNEAQ (reference sequence). V was trimmed by 2 bases and J by 2 bases, leaving 11 bases between them. The CDR3 bases are TGTGCCAGCAGCTTATTCCGGAGATCCACAGATACGCAGTATTTT. This translates into CASSLFRRSTDTQYF.

J is TRBJ2-1 and V is TRBV28; no firm D call. The CDR3 spans 14 residues. The V end lost 10 bases, the J end lost 0 bases, and 13 bases lay between the germline ends. Germline CDR1 reads MDHEN; CDR2 reads SYDVKM. The CDR3 DNA reads TGTGCCACCCGGTTTGTGAACTCCTACAATGAGCAGTTCTTC. The encoded protein is CATRFVNSYNEQFF.

The rearrangement joins TRBV28 to TRBJ1-6, with D possibly being TRBD1 (5 bases). The CDR3 extends over 18 amino acids. Trimming shortened V by 1 base and J by 8 bases, and 21 bases separated the two germline ends. Looked up from germline, CDR1 is MDHEN and CDR2 is SYDVKM. CDR3 nucleotides: TGTGCCAGCAGTTTATTTACCTTTAATTACCAGGGATATTCACCCCTCCACTTT. This sequence encodes CASSLFTFNYQGYSPLHF.

V usage is TRBV14 and J usage is TRBJ1-4; 8 bases align to TRBD1. CDR1 and CDR2 from the germline V gene are SGHDN and FVKESK. After removal of 5 bases from V and 5 bases from J, the junction contained 7 bases not matched to a gene. This CDR3 region has 15 residues. CDR3 residues: CASSKPTGANEKLFF. The CDR3 DNA reads as TGTGCCAGCAGCAAGCCGACAGGGGCCAATGAAAAACTGTTTTTT.

The CDR3 sequence: CATSRVSSTGELFF. The CDR3 DNA reads TGTGCCACCAGCAGAGTTTCGAGCACCGGGGAGCTGTTTTTT. The chain carries TRBV15 and TRBJ2-2, with D hard to call. Trimming removed 1 base at V and 4 bases at J, with 7 bases between. The V gene's germline CDR1 is LNHNV and CDR2 YYDKDF (reference sequence). The CDR3 contains 14 residues. Complete variable domain (other parts from reference TRBV15 and TRBJ2-2): DAMVIQNPRYQVTQFGKPVTLSCSQTLNHNVMYWYQQKSSQAPKLLFHYYDKDFNNEADTPDNFQSRRPNTSFCFLDIRSPGLGDTAMYLCATSRVSSTGELFFGEGSRLTVL.

V is TRBV7-9 and J is TRBJ2-1, with a possible D match to TRBD2 (7 bases). V dropped 5 bases and J dropped 8 bases, with 22 bases sitting between them. The germline V gene has CDR1 SEHNR and CDR2 FQNEAQ (reference sequence). The CDR3 covers 16 residues. The CDR3 DNA follows: TGTGCCAGCAGCCCAGTGGGGGGGCTAGAGAGGGATGAGCAGTTCTTC. Its translation is CASSPVGGLERDEQFF.

The chain recombines TRBV3-1 (or the pseudogene TRBV3-2) with TRBJ1-6; 9 bases match TRBD1. Per the germline V gene, CDR1 is LGHDT and CDR2 is YNNKEL (reference sequence). CDR3 length equals 15 residues. V was clipped by 4 bases and J by 9 bases; unmatched bases: 7. The chain's CDR3 is CASSRRTGDGSPLHF. CDR3 in DNA: TGTGCCAGCAGCCGGAGGACAGGGGACGGTTCACCCCTCCACTTT.

The gene calls are TRBV19 and TRBJ2-2; D gene ambiguous. The CDR3 is 17 residues long. V was shortened by 0 bases and J by 6 bases, with 17 bases between the two germline ends. Germline-derived CDR1 and CDR2 are LNHDA and SQIVND (reference sequence). CDR3 protein: CASSIDFSLVAAGELFF. The CDR3 nucleotides are TGTGCCAGTAGTATAGATTTCTCGCTAGTCGCCGCCGGGGAGCTGTTTTTT.

The CDR3: CASSLWGAGGNTIYF. The CDR3, as DNA: TGTGCCAGCAGTTTATGGGGGGCAGGTGGAAACACCATATATTTT. The chain is built from TRBV28 and TRBJ1-3; maybe TRBD1 (6 bases). Looked up from germline, CDR1 is MDHEN and CDR2 is SYDVKM. Trimming stripped 0 bases from V and 3 bases from J, with 9 bases between. The CDR3 is 15 amino acids.

V gene TRBV5-1 combines with J gene TRBJ2-1; D gene ambiguous. Trimming removed 1 base at V and 8 bases at J, with 10 bases between. The CDR3 length is 13 residues. The V gene's germline CDR1 is SGHRS and CDR2 YFSETQ. The CDR3 sequence: CASSLRFSDEQFF. CDR3 in DNA: TGCGCCAGCAGCTTGCGTTTCTCCGATGAGCAGTTCTTC. Complete variable domain (other parts from reference TRBV5-1 and TRBJ2-1): KAGVTQTPRYLIKTRGQQVTLSCSPISGHRSVSWYQQTPGQGLQFLFEYFSETQRNKGNFPGRFSGRQFSNSRSEMNVSTLELGDSALYLCASSLRFSDEQFFGPGTRLTVL.

The gene calls are TRBV29-1 and TRBJ2-3; TRBD1 is a possible D gene (6 bases). Trimming cost V 6 bases and J 0 bases, with 13 bases left between them. There are 14 residues in the CDR3. CDR1 is SQVTM and CDR2 is ANQGSEA in the germline V gene. CDR3 coding DNA: TGCAGCGTCCCCCCAGGGGAGAGCACAGATACGCAGTATTTT. Translating it yields CSVPPGESTDTQYF.

The CDR3 loop is CASSEEGPGGSYTF. In DNA, the CDR3 is TGTGCCAGCAGTGAAGAGGGGCCAGGGGGGAGCTACACCTTC. The chain couples TRBV6-1 to TRBJ1-2, with TRBD1 matching over 7 bases. The CDR3 is 14 amino acids. Trimming removed 1 base from V and 9 bases from J; junction bases left unmatched: 8. The V gene's germline CDR1 is MNHNS and CDR2 SASEGT.

The V call is TRBV30, the J call TRBJ2-7, with D possibly TRBD2 on 5 matching bases. The germline CDR1 and CDR2 sequences are GTSNPN and SVGIG (reference sequence). CDR3 length equals 13 residues. With 4 bases removed from V and 0 bases from J, the gap between germline ends came to 10 bases. CDR3 sequence (DNA): TGTGCCTGGATTCCGGGGAACTCCTACGAGCAGTACTTC. As protein: CAWIPGNSYEQYF.